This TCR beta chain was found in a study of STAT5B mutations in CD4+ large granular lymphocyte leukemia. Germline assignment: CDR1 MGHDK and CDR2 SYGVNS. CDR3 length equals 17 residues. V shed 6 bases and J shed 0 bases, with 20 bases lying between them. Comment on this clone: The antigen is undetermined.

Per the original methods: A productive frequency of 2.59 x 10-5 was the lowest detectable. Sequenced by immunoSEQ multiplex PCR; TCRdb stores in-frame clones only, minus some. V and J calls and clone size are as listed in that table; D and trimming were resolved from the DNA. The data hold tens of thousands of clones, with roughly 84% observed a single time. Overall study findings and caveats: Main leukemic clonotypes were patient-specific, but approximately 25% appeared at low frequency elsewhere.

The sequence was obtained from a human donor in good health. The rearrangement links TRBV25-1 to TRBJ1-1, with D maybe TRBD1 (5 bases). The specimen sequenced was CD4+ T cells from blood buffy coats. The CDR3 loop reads CASSHDHGGGLNTEAFF. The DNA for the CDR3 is TGTGCCAGCAGCCACGATCATGGGGGGGGACTGAACACTGAAGCTTTCTTT.